This TCR beta chain was recorded in a study of CD8 T cells in ankylosing spondylitis. Notes on the study in general: As reported, disease-linked clones showed significant enrichment in matched ankylosing spondylitis synovial fluid. A motif of fewer than ten highly homologous TCR beta variants was seen as apparently characteristic of ankylosing spondylitis blood.

On this clonotype itself: Its antigen is undetermined.

The V end lost 4 bases, the J end lost 7 bases, and 20 bases lay between the germline ends. Looked up from germline, CDR1 is SGHAT and CDR2 is FQNNGV. CDR3 length: 17 residues. TCRdb independently ran MiXCR on the 5' RACE reads; one entry per CDR3 protein. The sample has tens of thousands of distinct CDR3 sequences; about a tenth are singletons. The sequencing sample was made of blood, either unsorted or a sorted T cell fraction (not recorded which). The TCR comes from a male donor with ankylosing spondylitis or in good health (not recorded which). The chain is built from TRBV11-2 and TRBJ1-6; D may be TRBD1 (6 bases). The CDR3 bases are TGTGCCAGCAGCTCCTACCCCAGGGGCGCAATAAATTCACCCCTCCACTTT. Its translation: CASSSYPRGAINSPLHF.